This TCR beta chain was sequenced during a study of T cell repertoires in cytomegalovirus infection. TCRdb re-analysed the reads in MiXCR, keeping a single row per CDR3 protein. Of about half a million distinct CDR3 sequences listed, roughly 43% are singletons. Trimming removed 5 bases at V and 0 bases at J, with 11 bases between. This CDR3 comprises 15 residues. Germline CDR1 SGHTA, CDR2 FQGNSA. The table lists this clonotype with a few counts. Its specificity is unknown. This sequence was found in a human donor in good health (CMV status not recorded). Some clones in this sample may be carry-over from other donors' samples. This rearrangement joins TRBV7-2 to TRBJ2-1; no definite D call. Sequencing used cultured PBMCs, obtained from culture after CMV antigen stimulation. This CDR3 is CASSPWTGSYNEQFF. The CDR3 bases are TGTGCCAGCAGCCCCTGGACCGGCTCCTACAATGAGCAGTTCTTC.